Listed below are T cell receptor beta chains from one sample, sequenced in a study of identical twins. In TCRdb, the 5' RACE reads were re-called with MiXCR into one record per CDR3 protein. The table lists about 920,000 distinct CDR3 sequences, 9% to 15% of them singletons. These same data were also listed under a study on yellow fever vaccine responses in identical twins.

Sequenced input: PBMCs. These receptors were obtained from a woman younger than 30 in good health. The CDR3 runs from the conserved cysteine through the conserved F or W. The D gene is left open where the match is weak. Some rows have no size entry. The others give once, few or many, or a class for an expanded clone.

V	D	size	J	CDR3	DNA
TRBV12-3/TRBV12-4	-	many	TRBJ2-2	CASSFHGGTGELFF	TGTGCCAGCAGTTTCCATGGGGGAACCGGGGAGCTGTTTTTT
TRBV9	-	few	TRBJ2-2	CASSPIGGELFF	TGTGCCAGCAGCCCGATAGGTGGGGAGCTGTTTTTT
TRBV15	-	many	TRBJ1-1	CATSREHLNTEAFF	TGTGCCACCAGCAGAGAGCACCTGAACACTGAAGCTTTCTTT
TRBV4-2	TRBD2	-	TRBJ2-1	CASSQVASGSTEQFF	TGTGCCAGCAGCCAAGTCGCTAGCGGGAGTACGGAGCAGTTCTTC
TRBV7-6	TRBD2	few	TRBJ2-1	CASSLEAGGPAPSDEQFF	TGTGCCAGCAGCTTAGAAGCGGGAGGGCCCGCTCCTTCCGATGAGCAGTTCTTC
TRBV4-1	TRBD1	few	TRBJ1-4	CASSQDKTGNNEKLFF	TGCGCCAGCAGCCAAGATAAGACAGGGAATAATGAAAAACTGTTTTTT
TRBV6-5	-	few	TRBJ2-1	CASSYLGRRDSYNEQFF	TGTGCCAGCAGTTATTTGGGAAGAAGGGACTCCTACAATGAGCAGTTCTTC
TRBV20-1	-	-	TRBJ1-5	CSARAHLSNQPQHF	TGCAGTGCTAGAGCTCATTTAAGCAATCAGCCCCAGCATTTT
TRBV10-3	-	many	TRBJ1-6	CAIGDGGGNSPLHF	TGTGCCATCGGCGATGGGGGGGGTAATTCACCCCTCCACTTT
TRBV7-9	TRBD2	-	TRBJ2-5	CASSFRTSLETQYF	TGTGCCAGCAGCTTCAGGACTAGCTTGGAGACCCAGTACTTC
TRBV24-1	-	once	TRBJ2-1	CATSDLFNNEQFF	TGTGCCACCAGTGATCTCTTCAACAATGAGCAGTTCTTC
TRBV12-3/TRBV12-4	TRBD2	few	TRBJ2-3	CASSYGLAGGDTQYF	TGTGCCAGCAGTTATGGCCTAGCGGGAGGTGATACGCAGTATTTT
TRBV4-1	TRBD1	many	TRBJ1-2	CASSQLGAGQGGPNYGYTF	TGCGCCAGCAGCCAATTGGGGGCCGGACAGGGTGGGCCTAACTATGGCTACACCTTC
TRBV27	TRBD1	-	TRBJ2-7	CASSTGGSELYF	TGTGCCTCCTCGACAGGGGGAAGCGAGCTGTACTTC
TRBV6-2/TRBV6-3	TRBD2	-	TRBJ2-1	CASRRWLAGGSEQFF	TGTGCCAGCAGACGCTGGTTAGCGGGGGGGAGTGAGCAGTTCTTC
TRBV24-1	TRBD1	-	TRBJ2-5	CATSHRQGAGETQYF	TGTGCCACCAGTCATCGACAGGGGGCGGGAGAGACCCAGTACTTC